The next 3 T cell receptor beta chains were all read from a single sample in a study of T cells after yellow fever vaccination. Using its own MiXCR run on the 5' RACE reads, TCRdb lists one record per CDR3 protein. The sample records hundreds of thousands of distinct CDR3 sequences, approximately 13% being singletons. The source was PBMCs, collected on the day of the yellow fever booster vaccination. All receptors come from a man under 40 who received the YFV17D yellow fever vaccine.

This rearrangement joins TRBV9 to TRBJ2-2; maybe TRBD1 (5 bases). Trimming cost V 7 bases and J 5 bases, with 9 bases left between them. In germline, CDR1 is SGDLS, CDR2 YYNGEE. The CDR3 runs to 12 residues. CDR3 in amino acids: CASGAGTGELFF. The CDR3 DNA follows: TGTGCCAGCGGGGCAGGGACCGGGGAGCTGTTTTTT.

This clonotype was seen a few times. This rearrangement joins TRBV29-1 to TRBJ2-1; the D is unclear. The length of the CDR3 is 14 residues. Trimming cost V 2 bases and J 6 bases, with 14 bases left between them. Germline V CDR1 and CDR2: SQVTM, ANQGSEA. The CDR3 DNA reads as TGCAGCGTTGAAATCGGCAACGGACCCAATGAGCAGTTCTTC. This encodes CSVEIGNGPNEQFF.

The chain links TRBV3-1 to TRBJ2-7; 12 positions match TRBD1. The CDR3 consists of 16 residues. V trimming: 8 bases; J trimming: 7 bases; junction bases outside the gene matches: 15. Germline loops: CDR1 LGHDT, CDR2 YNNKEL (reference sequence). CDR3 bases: TGTGCCAGCGGCCGACTTCCGGGACAGGGGGCAGGAGAGCAGTACTTC. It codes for CASGRLPGQGAGEQYF.